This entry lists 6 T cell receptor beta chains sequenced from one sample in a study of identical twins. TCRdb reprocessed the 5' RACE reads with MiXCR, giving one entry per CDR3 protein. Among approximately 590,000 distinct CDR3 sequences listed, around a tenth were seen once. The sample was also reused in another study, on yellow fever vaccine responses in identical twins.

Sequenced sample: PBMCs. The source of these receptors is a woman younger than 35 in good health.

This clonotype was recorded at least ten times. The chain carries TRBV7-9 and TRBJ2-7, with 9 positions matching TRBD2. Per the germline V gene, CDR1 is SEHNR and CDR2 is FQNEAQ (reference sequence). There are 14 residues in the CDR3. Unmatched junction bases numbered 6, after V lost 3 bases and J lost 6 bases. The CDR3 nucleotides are TGTGCCAGCAGCTTCGGTCTAGCGGGAACCGAGCAGTACTTC. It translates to CASSFGLAGTEQYF.

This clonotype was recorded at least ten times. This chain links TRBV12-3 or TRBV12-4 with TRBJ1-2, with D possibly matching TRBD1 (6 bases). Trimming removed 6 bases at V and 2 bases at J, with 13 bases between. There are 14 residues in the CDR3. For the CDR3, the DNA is TGTGCCAGCAGAAAACAGGGCGCGAACTATGGCTACACCTTC. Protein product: CASRKQGANYGYTF.

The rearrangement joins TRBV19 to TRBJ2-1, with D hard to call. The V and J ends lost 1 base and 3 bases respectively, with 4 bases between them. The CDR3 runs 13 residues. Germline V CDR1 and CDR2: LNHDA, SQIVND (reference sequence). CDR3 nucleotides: TGTGCCAGTAGTATAGCCGACTACAATGAGCAGTTCTTC. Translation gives CASSIADYNEQFF. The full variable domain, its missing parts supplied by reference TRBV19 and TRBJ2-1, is DGGITQSPKYLFRKEGQNVTLSCEQNLNHDAMYWYRQDPGQGLRLIYYSQIVNDFQKGDIAEGYSVSREKKESFPLTVTSAQKNPTAFYLCASSIADYNEQFFGPGTRLTVL.

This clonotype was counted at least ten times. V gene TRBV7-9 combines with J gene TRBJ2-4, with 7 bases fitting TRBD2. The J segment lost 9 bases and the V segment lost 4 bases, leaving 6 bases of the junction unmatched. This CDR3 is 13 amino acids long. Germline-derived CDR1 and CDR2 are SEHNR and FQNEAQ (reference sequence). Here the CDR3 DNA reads TGTGCCAGCAGCTACGGGACTACCCCCATTCAGTACTTC. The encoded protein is CASSYGTTPIQYF.

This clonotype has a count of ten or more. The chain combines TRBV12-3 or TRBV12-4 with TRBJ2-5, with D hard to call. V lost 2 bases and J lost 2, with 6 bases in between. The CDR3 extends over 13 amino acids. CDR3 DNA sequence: TGTGCCAGCAGTTTAACGGAGCAAGAGACCCAGTACTTC. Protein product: CASSLTEQETQYF.

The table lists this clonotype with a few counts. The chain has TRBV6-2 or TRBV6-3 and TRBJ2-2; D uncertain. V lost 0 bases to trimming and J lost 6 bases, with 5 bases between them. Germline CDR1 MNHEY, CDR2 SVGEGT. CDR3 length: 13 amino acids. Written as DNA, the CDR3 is TGTGCCAGCAGTTACTCGCTCGCCGGGGAGCTGTTTTTT. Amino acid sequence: CASSYSLAGELFF.